The rows below give T cell receptor beta chains drawn from one sample of a study of T-cell memory formation after mild COVID-19. TCRdb re-derived calls from the 5' RACE reads in MiXCR, one entry per CDR3 protein. This table holds about 240,000 distinct CDR3 sequences, approximately 9% found once. The sample taken for sequencing was PBMCs or a T cell subset sorted from them (not recorded which). All receptors derive from a man between 18 and 29 years old who had mild COVID-19 (a few samples of this study predate the infection). Cell type and time point are not known. Each CDR3 is given with its conserved first and last residue. A D gene is named only where the DNA matches it firmly. Expanded clones get a size class; other rows say once, few or many, or leave the size out.

D	V	J	size	DNA	CDR3
TRBD1	TRBV9	TRBJ1-1	few	TGTGCCAGCAGCCCCCGTTGGGCAGGGGGCACTGAAGCTTTCTTT	CASSPRWAGGTEAFF
-	TRBV6-2/TRBV6-3	TRBJ2-7	many	TGTGCCAGCAAAAAGATGGGCACCCGAGGGAGCGCCTACGAGCAGTACTTC	CASKKMGTRGSAYEQYF
-	TRBV10-3	TRBJ2-7	-	TGTGCCGCACGGGGAGACAGGTCCTACGAGCAGTACTTC	CAARGDRSYEQYF
-	TRBV7-6	TRBJ1-1	-	TGTGCCAGCAGCTTAGGTACCAGGGAAGCGAGTGAAGCTTTCTTT	CASSLGTREASEAFF
-	TRBV6-6	TRBJ1-5	many	TGTGGGGCCGCGGTGGGAGGTCAGCCCCAGCATTTT	CGAAVGGQPQHF
TRBD1	TRBV6-2/TRBV6-3	TRBJ1-2	few	TGTGCCAGCAGCTTCAGTGCCCGTGGACAGGCAGCTAACTATGGCTACACCTTC	CASSFSARGQAANYGYTF
-	TRBV7-2	TRBJ2-6	many	TGTGCCAGCAGCCTATCCAGGGGCTCTGGGGCCAACGTCCTGACTTTC	CASSLSRGSGANVLTF
-	TRBV11-2	TRBJ2-3	many	TGTGCCAGCAGCTGGGACAGCACAGATACGCAGTATTTT	CASSWDSTDTQYF
-	TRBV10-3	TRBJ1-6	-	TGTGCCTCCAGAGGGGCAGTAGGTAATTCACCCCTCCACTTT	CASRGAVGNSPLHF
-	TRBV5-6	TRBJ2-5	-	TGTGCCAGCAGCTTGGGGACTACCCCTGAGACCCAGTACTTC	CASSLGTTPETQYF
-	TRBV20-1	TRBJ2-2	-	TGCAGTGCCCTTTCCAAAATAACGGGGGGCCTGAACACCGGGGAGCTGTTTTTT	CSALSKITGGLNTGELFF
TRBD2	TRBV7-9	TRBJ2-3	-	TGTGCCAGCAGCTTACCTCGACTAGCGGGGGGCGGAGATACGCAGTATTTT	CASSLPRLAGGGDTQYF
TRBD1	TRBV20-1	TRBJ2-3	-	TGCAGTGCGTGGACAGGAACCACTAGCACAGATACGCAGTATTTT	CSAWTGTTSTDTQYF
-	TRBV4-1	TRBJ2-4	few	TGCGCCAGCAGCCAAGTGGGCAGGGGCAGGAACATTCAGTACTTC	CASSQVGRGRNIQYF
TRBD1	TRBV12-3/TRBV12-4	TRBJ1-2	few	TGTGCCAGCAGCAGGGACAGGGTGGCCTATGGCTACACCTTC	CASSRDRVAYGYTF
-	TRBV4-2	TRBJ1-6	few	TGTGCCAGCAGCGTACAGGGATCTGATTCACCCCTCCACTTT	CASSVQGSDSPLHF
-	TRBV4-1	TRBJ1-3	few	TGCGCCAGCAGCCGTGGGGGGGCGAACTCTGGAAACACCATATATTTT	CASSRGGANSGNTIYF
-	TRBV5-5	TRBJ2-3	-	TGTGCCAGCAGCTTGGCCGGTGGGGGGTTCGATACGCAGTATTTT	CASSLAGGGFDTQYF
-	TRBV9	TRBJ2-3	few	TGTGCCAGCAGCGCTGGACCCGCCCCCACAGATACGCAGTATTTT	CASSAGPAPTDTQYF
-	TRBV5-1	TRBJ2-2	few	TGCGCCAGCAGCTTGACCGGGAACCCGTCCACCGGGGAGCTGTTTTTT	CASSLTGNPSTGELFF
-	TRBV2	TRBJ2-1	-	TGTGCCAGCAGTGAAGGGGGCAGTGAGCAGTTCTTC	CASSEGGSEQFF
TRBD1	TRBV4-1	TRBJ1-2	-	TGCGCCAGCAGCCAAGAACCGACAGGGTCCCTTAGTGGCTACACCTTC	CASSQEPTGSLSGYTF
-	TRBV7-9	TRBJ1-1	-	TGTGCCAGCAGCCTGTGGACAGTTAACACTGAAGCTTTCTTT	CASSLWTVNTEAFF